The 17 T cell receptor beta chains below come from one sample, sequenced in a study of neurological immune-mediated disorders (dated by TCRdb to about 2019). The time point label for this specimen denotes: longitudinal time-point 1 (baseline). Library preparation used 5' RACE. For sequencing, an Illumina HiSeq 2500 was employed. Through fastp at Q25 and MiXCR, TCRdb rebuilt clones from the public reads, retaining in-frame beta chains. One record per CDR3 amino acid sequence lists the most common genes and DNA. Counted in this sample were approximately 46,000 distinct CDR3 sequences; about 9% of them appeared once. Under 2% of the sample is taken by the ten largest. Sequencing was carried out using PBMCs. These receptors were taken from a woman aged 40-49 years in good health.

CDR3 region: CASSELGQTEQFF. The DNA of the CDR3 is TGTGCCAGCAGTGAACTCGGCCAGACAGAGCAGTTCTTC. The chain employs TRBV2 and TRBJ2-1; no firm D call. This CDR3 comprises 13 residues. Looked up from germline, CDR1 is SNHLY and CDR2 is FYNNEI. V gave up 2 bases and J gave up 10 bases, with 12 bases separating them.

This clonotype has a handful of counts. The chain uses TRBV2 and TRBJ2-2; D is perhaps TRBD1 (6 bases). This CDR3 spans 16 amino acids. The V end was cut by 2 bases, the J end by 3 bases, with 13 bases between. CDR1 and CDR2 from the germline V gene are SNHLY and FYNNEI. As DNA, the CDR3 is TGTGCCAGCAGTGAATCTGGCAGGGGCTACACCGGGGAGCTGTTTTTT. Translating gives CASSESGRGYTGELFF.

This clonotype was counted many times. The V call is TRBV5-1, the J call TRBJ2-5, with no clear D. Trimming pared 0 bases from V and 3 bases from J, leaving 12 bases between. The CDR3 covers 15 residues. The germline V gene encodes CDR1 SGHRS and CDR2 YFSETQ. CDR3 protein: CASSLVMGTKETQYF. DNA of the CDR3: TGCGCCAGCAGCTTGGTGATGGGTACCAAAGAGACCCAGTACTTC.

This clonotype showed up many times. This rearrangement joins TRBV24-1 to TRBJ2-1, with no clear D. The germline gives CDR1 KGHDR, CDR2 SFDVKD. The CDR3 runs 16 residues. V gave up 2 bases and J gave up 7 bases, with 17 bases separating them. The CDR3 here is CATSDSPPGGINEQFF. The CDR3 DNA reads TGTGCCACCAGTGATTCGCCGCCGGGTGGGATTAATGAGCAGTTCTTC.

This clonotype was found many times. The rearrangement uses TRBV4-3 and TRBJ1-3, with TRBD1 as a possible D gene (6 bases). CDR1 LGHNA and CDR2 YSLEER come from the germline V gene. The CDR3 length is 17 residues. Trimming took 4 bases from V and 0 from J, leaving 16 bases between them. The DNA for the CDR3 is TGCGCCAGCAGCCGAGAAACAGGGCACAGCTCTGGAAACACCATATATTTT. Protein: CASSRETGHSSGNTIYF.

The chain recombines TRBV29-1 with TRBJ2-5; no clear D gene. In germline, CDR1 is SQVTM, CDR2 ANQGSEA. Between the trimmed V and J ends, which lost 5 bases and 0 bases, there was a span of 7 bases. This CDR3 is 12 amino acids long. DNA of the CDR3: TGCAGCGTTCCTGACAACCAAGAGACCCAGTACTTC. This sequence encodes CSVPDNQETQYF.

For this clonotype: A much larger clone differs by one base, so this may be a read error. The rearrangement links TRBV7-8 to TRBJ2-3; tentatively, D is TRBD1 (6 bases). The CDR3 has 14 residues. In germline, CDR1 is SGHVS, CDR2 FQNEAQ. CDR3 protein: CANSPTGTTDTQYF. In DNA, the CDR3 is TGTGCCAACAGCCCCACAGGGACCACAGATACGCAGTATTTT.

The DNA of the CDR3 is TGTGCCAGCAGTGAAAGTGATGAAAAACTGTTTTTT. Protein: CASSESDEKLFF. The chain has TRBV2 and TRBJ1-4, with no clear D. Trimming stripped 2 bases from V and 6 bases from J, with 4 bases between. The CDR3 is 12 amino acids. Germline V gives CDR1 SNHLY, CDR2 FYNNEI.

This clonotype was counted many times. The V and J genes are TRBV7-2 and TRBJ2-3, with a tentative D call TRBD2 (5 bases). The germline V gene encodes CDR1 SGHTA and CDR2 FQGNSA. The CDR3 has 17 residues. V lost 3 bases and J lost 3, with 19 bases in between. Written as DNA, the CDR3 is TGTGCCAGCAGCTTCGCTACGCGGGTTCCTTCTACAGATACGCAGTATTTT. Protein product: CASSFATRVPSTDTQYF.

This clonotype was detected ten times or more. The chain recombines TRBV29-1 with TRBJ2-7, with D unresolved. Germline assignment: CDR1 SQVTM and CDR2 ANQGSEA. The CDR3 runs 11 residues. The V and J ends lost 6 bases and 0 bases respectively, with 6 bases between them. In DNA form, the CDR3 reads TGCAGCGTGTCTAGCTCCTACGAGCAGTACTTC. It encodes CSVSSSYEQYF.

This clonotype was found many times. The genes are TRBV4-3 and TRBJ2-1; 7 positions match TRBD1. This CDR3 spans 18 amino acids. Trimming cost V 3 bases and J 8 bases; bases outside gene matches: 19. The germline V gene encodes CDR1 LGHNA and CDR2 YSLEER. The chain's CDR3 is CASSQEYRTGQLSDEQFF. CDR3 nucleotides: TGCGCCAGCAGCCAGGAATATCGCACGGGACAGCTCTCCGATGAGCAGTTCTTC.

Many counts were recorded for this clonotype. The chain carries TRBV29-1 and TRBJ1-1; D is unresolved. The germline V gene has CDR1 SQVTM and CDR2 ANQGSEA. V lost 3 bases and J lost 5, with 13 bases in between. The CDR3 extends over 13 amino acids. Here the CDR3 reads CSVDRSTGTEAFF. DNA of the CDR3: TGCAGCGTTGACCGGAGTACGGGGACTGAAGCTTTCTTT.

This clonotype was counted only a few times. The chain is built from TRBV11-1 and TRBJ2-7; 7 bases align to TRBD2. Looked up from germline, CDR1 is SGHAT and CDR2 is FQDESV (reference sequence). The V gene end was trimmed by 5 bases and the J gene end by 0 bases; junction bases not matched to a gene: 13. The CDR3 sequence is 17 residues long. The CDR3 bases are TGTGCCAGCAGCACCCAGGCGGGGAGCGGGGACTCCTACGAGCAGTACTTC. Its protein is CASSTQAGSGDSYEQYF.

The sample holds many counts of this clonotype. The rearrangement joins TRBV10-3 to TRBJ2-1; possibly TRBD2 for D (7 bases). Per germline, CDR1 ENHRY and CDR2 SYGVKD. Between the trimmed V and J ends, which lost 7 bases and 12 bases, there was a span of 19 bases. The CDR3 runs to 13 residues. The CDR3 DNA follows: TGTGCCATCACCGAGGGGGGGGGCTCGGGGCAGTTCTTC. This sequence encodes CAITEGGGSGQFF.

Ten or more counts support this clonotype. The chain joins TRBV10-3 to TRBJ1-4; D is uncertain. Germline CDR1 is ENHRY and CDR2 is SYGVKD. V was pared by 2 bases and J by 3 bases, with 10 bases between. The CDR3 sequence is 15 residues long. The CDR3 region has the DNA TGTGCCATCAGTGAGGGGAGAAGGTCTAATGAAAAACTGTTTTTT. Its translation: CAISEGRRSNEKLFF.

There are many counts of this clonotype. The chain is built from TRBV4-1 and TRBJ1-2; D is ambiguous. CDR3 length: 15 amino acids. V gave up 0 bases and J gave up 2 bases, with 10 bases separating them. CDR1 and CDR2 from the germline V gene are MGHRA and YSYEKL. The CDR3 DNA follows: TGCGCCAGCAGCCAAGATTCGCGGGCCAACTATGGCTACACCTTC. Residues: CASSQDSRANYGYTF.

This clonotype was observed at least ten times. The chain is built from TRBV4-3 and TRBJ1-1, with TRBD1 matching over 8 bases. The ends lost 3 bases at V and 3 bases at J; junction bases unmatched: 6. The CDR3 totals 15 residues. Germline CDR1 reads LGHNA; CDR2 reads YSLEER. The CDR3 bases are TGCGCCAGCAGCCACGACCAGGGGGCTGACACTGAAGCTTTCTTT. Its translation is CASSHDQGADTEAFF.